These 13 T cell receptor beta chains were sequenced from one sample in a study of shared clonotypes between healthy human individuals. Clones were sequenced by immunoSEQ multiplex PCR, and TCRdb holds only the in-frame ones, with some missing. This table has under 2,500,000 clones, approximately 95% appearing once. Sequenced: naive CD4+ T cells sorted from blood. Indicated subset: CD45RA+ positively selected. The receptors originated from a man aged 18 to 30 in good health.

V and J are TRBV7-9 and TRBJ2-4, with TRBD2 identical over 8 bases. Germline lookup yields CDR1 SEHNR and CDR2 FQNEAQ (reference sequence). The junction had 10 bases not matched to a gene; V was cut back by 5 bases and J by 4 bases. The CDR3 length is 16 residues. The CDR3 bases are TGTGCCAGCAGCCCCGATGGAGCGGGGGTGAAAAACATTCAGTACTTC. This codes for CASSPDGAGVKNIQYF.

The chain carries TRBV30 and TRBJ2-3; D gene unclear. Germline CDR1 reads GTSNPN; CDR2 reads SVGIG (reference sequence). The V and J ends lost 2 bases and 4 bases respectively, with 10 bases between them. The CDR3 extends over 13 amino acids. The CDR3 sequence is CAWSPRWADTQYF. The CDR3 DNA reads as TGTGCCTGGAGTCCTAGATGGGCAGATACGCAGTATTTT.

The chain joins TRBV2 to TRBJ2-1; the D gene could be TRBD1 or TRBD2 (5 bases each). Trimming stripped 7 bases from V and 6 bases from J, with 13 bases between. Germline values: CDR1 SNHLY, CDR2 FYNNEI. This CDR3 contains 13 residues. CDR3 protein: CASTLRDGNEQFF. CDR3 sequence (DNA): TGTGCCAGCACGCTTCGGGACGGCAATGAGCAGTTCTTC.

The chain is built from TRBV7-9 and TRBJ1-4; D possibly corresponds to TRBD1 (6 bases). The CDR3 has 19 residues. The V and J ends lost 6 bases and 5 bases respectively, with 28 bases between them. Germline-derived CDR1 and CDR2 are SEHNR and FQNEAQ (reference sequence). The chain's CDR3 is CASSTIPGGPSIANEKLFF. The CDR3 DNA is TGTGCCAGCAGTACTATTCCTGGGGGGCCCTCCATCGCGAATGAAAAACTGTTTTTT.

The chain carries TRBV30 and TRBJ2-1, with TRBD2 identical over 12 bases. There are 16 residues in the CDR3. V lost 0 bases, J lost 5 bases, and 5 bases stayed unmatched. Germline values: CDR1 GTSNPN, CDR2 SVGIG (reference sequence). The CDR3 DNA reads as TGTGCCTGGAGTGTTGCGACTAGCGGGGGAAACAATGAGCAGTTCTTC. Amino acid sequence: CAWSVATSGGNNEQFF.

The gene calls are TRBV9 and TRBJ2-3; no reliable D call. Germline V gene sequence: CDR1 SGDLS, CDR2 YYNGEE. The CDR3 spans 17 residues. The V end lost 0 bases, the J end lost 1 base, and 15 bases lay between the germline ends. The CDR3 coding sequence is TGTGCCAGCAGCGTAGGCTCTCGTGGGTTCGGCACAGATACGCAGTATTTT. This translates into CASSVGSRGFGTDTQYF.

The rearrangement uses TRBV6-5 and TRBJ2-3; 8 bases agree with TRBD2. V dropped 5 bases and J dropped 2; count of bases not matched to a gene: 6. Per the germline V gene, CDR1 is MNHEY and CDR2 is SVGAGI. The CDR3 spans 15 residues. The CDR3 loop reads CASSPLSGTTDTQYF. In nucleotides, the CDR3 is TGTGCCAGCAGTCCTCTTAGCGGGACCACAGATACGCAGTATTTT.

The rearrangement joins TRBV7-8 to TRBJ2-5; TRBD2 matches 12 bases. V lost 3 bases to trimming and J lost 5 bases; unmatched junction nucleotides: 7. Looked up from germline, CDR1 is SGHVS and CDR2 is FQNEAQ. This CDR3 comprises 16 residues. The CDR3 DNA sequence: TGTGCCAGCAGCTTTCGACTAGCGGGAGTGAGGGAGACCCAGTACTTC. It translates to CASSFRLAGVRETQYF.

This clone was detected a few times. A junction boundary mismatches the germline segment, possibly from a read error. The J gene is TRBJ1-6, the V gene TRBV19; no firm D call. The V gene's germline CDR1 is LNHDA and CDR2 SQIVND (reference sequence). The CDR3 has 14 residues. CDR3: CASSIWSDNSPLHF. For the CDR3, the DNA is TGTGCCAGCAGTATATGGTCCGATAATTCACCCCTCCACTTT.

The chain is built from TRBV29-1 and TRBJ1-1; D unclear. The CDR3 has 17 amino acids. Trimming cost V 6 bases and J 2 bases, with 25 bases left between them. Germline CDR1 SQVTM, CDR2 ANQGSEA. CDR3 coding DNA: TGCAGCGTACTCTCCTATTTGGGGAACCTTCCTAACACTGAAGCTTTCTTT. Translation gives CSVLSYLGNLPNTEAFF. Full variable domain (remainder filled in from reference TRBV29-1 and TRBJ1-1): SAVISQKPSRDICQRGTSLTIQCQVDSQVTMMFWYRQQPGQSLTLIATANQGSEATYESGFVIDKFPISRPNLTFSTLTVSNMSPEDSSIYLCSVLSYLGNLPNTEAFFGQGTRLTVV.

The chain combines TRBV5-4 with TRBJ2-6; D is possibly TRBD1 or TRBD2 (5 bases each). The CDR3 is 19 residues long. CDR1 and CDR2 (germline): SGHNT, YYREEE (reference sequence). Between the trimmed V and J ends, which lost 6 bases and 1 base, there was a span of 23 bases. The chain's CDR3 is CASNRGGPSAQSGANVLTF. As DNA, the CDR3 is TGTGCCAGCAACCGTGGGGGACCGTCAGCCCAGTCTGGGGCCAACGTCCTGACTTTC.

V and J are TRBV6-5 and TRBJ1-1; tentative D call: TRBD1 (6 bases). The CDR3 sequence is 15 residues long. With 4 bases removed from V and 6 bases from J, the gap between germline ends came to 18 bases. CDR1 is MNHEY, CDR2 SVGAGI, per germline. CDR3 in DNA: TGTGCCAGCAGTTCATTCGGGGGCGGACCTGCTGAAGCTTTCTTT. This gives the protein CASSSFGGGPAEAFF.

The chain couples TRBV19 to TRBJ2-3; 11 bases agree with TRBD1. From germline, CDR1 is LNHDA and CDR2 SQIVND (reference sequence). Trimming took 3 bases from V and 5 from J; bases not matched to a gene: 4. The CDR3 has 15 residues. The CDR3 protein is CASSMGQGVRDTQYF. The DNA for the CDR3 is TGTGCCAGTAGTATGGGACAGGGGGTTAGAGATACGCAGTATTTT.